Presented here are 14 T cell receptor beta chains from one specimen sequenced in a study of blood T cells in healthy people across ages. Next came a second PCR, run for about 7 to 12 cycles, which used a sample-barcoded 5' primer along with a J-beta primer mix. MiXCR, applied by TCRdb to the 5' RACE reads, yields one record per CDR3 protein. Of approximately 600,000 distinct CDR3 sequences in the sample, roughly 50% were seen once. The sample consisted of blood. The receptors stem from a man aged 55 to 69 in good health.

The CDR3 bases are TGTGCCAGCAGTTACCCAACGGGGGTGGGTCAAGAGACCCAGTACTTC. Translation: CASSYPTGVGQETQYF. The gene calls are TRBV6-6 and TRBJ2-5, with D possibly matching TRBD2 (6 bases). The CDR3 has 16 amino acids. V shed 2 bases and J shed 2 bases, with 15 bases lying between them. Germline lookup yields CDR1 MNHNY and CDR2 SVGAGI (reference sequence).

The chain carries TRBV27 and TRBJ1-1, with unresolved D. CDR3 size: 13 residues. The V gene's germline CDR1 is MNHEY and CDR2 SMNVEV (reference sequence). V gave up 4 bases and J gave up 8 bases, with 14 bases separating them. CDR3 region: CASSYRVDTEAFF. For the CDR3, the DNA is TGTGCCAGCAGTTATAGGGTTGATACCGAAGCTTTCTTT.

With respect to this clonotype: Compared with germline, one end of the junction differs, possibly owing to a read error. CDR3 in DNA: TGTGCCAGCAGAGGGGGACGGAGCTCCTATGATTCACCCCTCCACTTT. It translates to CASRGGRSSYDSPLHF. The chain links TRBV7-8 to TRBJ1-6; weak D call: TRBD1 (6 bases). The germline V gene encodes CDR1 SGHVS and CDR2 FQNEAQ. CDR3 length equals 16 residues.

The chain couples TRBV21-1 to TRBJ1-5; the table gives TRBD1 as D, unverified against the DNA. TRBV21-1 constitutes a pseudogene. There are 18 residues in the CDR3. CDR3 DNA sequence: TGTGCCAGCAGCAACAGGCAGGGTGGCCTTTATAGCAATCAGCCCCAGCATTTT. Translation gives CASSNRQGGLYSNQPQHF.

The chain combines TRBV11-2 with TRBJ2-4; 7 bases map to TRBD2. The closer fit of TRBJ2-7 to the DNA end suggests the J call may be wrong. The CDR3 runs to 13 residues. Per the germline V gene, CDR1 is SGHAT and CDR2 is FQNNGV. CDR3 amino acids: CASSKRDGYEQYF. For the CDR3, the DNA is TGTGCCAGCAGCAAGCGGGACGGCTACGAGCAGTACTTC.

The rearrangement joins TRBV20-1 to TRBJ1-6, with 8 bases matching TRBD1. This CDR3 comprises 17 residues. CDR1 is DFQATT, CDR2 SNEGSKA, per germline (reference sequence). V lost 3 bases to trimming and J lost 0 bases; unmatched junction nucleotides: 7. In DNA form, the CDR3 reads TGCAGTGCTAGCGAAACTGACAGGGGCTCCTATAATTCACCCCTCCACTTT. It specifies CSASETDRGSYNSPLHF.

This clonotype was counted a few times. The genes are TRBV7-9 and TRBJ2-1; D is unclear. CDR1 is SEHNR, CDR2 FQNEAQ, per germline (reference sequence). This CDR3 has 13 amino acids. The V gene lost 2 bases and the J gene lost 6 bases, with 8 bases spanning the gap. The CDR3 nucleotides read TGTGCCAGCAGCTTATCTGGCCTCAATGAGCAGTTCTTC. Protein product: CASSLSGLNEQFF.

The J gene is TRBJ2-4, the V gene TRBV9, with a possible D match to TRBD1 (6 bases). This CDR3 region has 14 residues. Trimming took 3 bases from V and 6 from J, leaving 13 bases between them. Germline V lookup: CDR1 SGDLS, CDR2 YYNGEE. The CDR3 coding sequence is TGTGCCAGCAGCGAGACAAGGGACACAAACATTCAGTACTTC. Translating gives CASSETRDTNIQYF. Looking up the rest from reference TRBV9 and TRBJ2-4 gives the full variable domain: DSGVTQTPKHLITATGQRVTLRCSPRSGDLSVYWYQQSLDQGLQFLIQYYNGEERAKGNILERFSAQQFPDLHSELNLSSLELGDSALYFCASSETRDTNIQYFGAGTRLSVL.

The chain links TRBV20-1 to TRBJ2-7; 13 bases are a match to TRBD2. The CDR3 has 15 amino acids. V shed 2 bases and J 6 bases; nucleotides not matched to a gene: 7. Germline CDR1 is DFQATT and CDR2 is SNEGSKA (reference sequence). The CDR3 here is CSARKGTSGICEQYF. In nucleotides, the CDR3 is TGCAGTGCTAGAAAAGGGACTAGCGGGATCTGCGAGCAGTACTTC.

This sequence joins TRBV5-1 and TRBJ1-4; D gene uncertain. V was pared by 2 bases and J by 6 bases, with 11 bases between. Germline CDR1 and CDR2: SGHRS and YFSETQ. The CDR3 covers 14 residues. The CDR3 region is CASSLTNKDEKLFF. For the CDR3, the DNA is TGCGCCAGCAGCTTAACAAATAAAGATGAAAAACTGTTTTTT.

At least ten counts were recorded for this clonotype. The chain carries TRBV4-1 and TRBJ1-1, with no clear D. CDR1 is MGHRA, CDR2 YSYEKL, per germline. The CDR3 spans 16 residues. V dropped 0 bases and J dropped 3 bases, with 14 bases sitting between them. CDR3 nucleotide sequence: TGCGCCAGCAGCCAAGAGCAATCCGTCCGAGACACTGAAGCTTTCTTT. This sequence encodes CASSQEQSVRDTEAFF.

V usage is TRBV20-1 and J usage is TRBJ1-2; maybe TRBD1 (5 bases). CDR3 size: 15 residues. V gave up 0 bases and J gave up 0 bases, with 11 bases separating them. CDR1 and CDR2 from the germline V gene are DFQATT and SNEGSKA (reference sequence). The CDR3 spells CSARDAGGSNYGYTF. CDR3 in DNA: TGCAGTGCTAGAGACGCGGGGGGGTCTAACTATGGCTACACCTTC.

DNA for the CDR3: TGTGCCAGCAGCTTCTACAGCGGGGGGGCCTACAATGAGCAGTACTTC. It codes for CASSFYSGGAYNEQYF. The chain recombines TRBV11-2 with TRBJ2-1; 10 bases fit TRBD2. The J call is uncertain, as TRBJ2-7 better fits the DNA end. CDR3 length: 16 residues. Germline V gene sequence: CDR1 SGHAT, CDR2 FQNNGV.

The chain links TRBV3-1 to TRBJ2-4; D call uncertain. The V gene's germline CDR1 is LGHDT and CDR2 YNNKEL (reference sequence). The CDR3 consists of 15 residues. The ends were cut back, 4 bases at V and 0 bases at J, with 10 bases in the middle. The DNA of the CDR3 is TGTGCCAGCAGCCGAGACGCGCTAGCCAAAAACATTCAGTACTTC. Translated, it gives CASSRDALAKNIQYF.